The 18 T cell receptor beta chains below come from one sample, sequenced in a study of blood T cells in healthy people across ages. Together with a sample-barcoded 5' primer, a J-beta primer mix was included in a second PCR lasting roughly 6 to 12 cycles. TCRdb re-called the 5' RACE reads through MiXCR, storing one row per CDR3 protein. This sample yields roughly 570,000 distinct CDR3 sequences, of which 25% to 30% are seen a single time; 15% to 20% belongs to the top ten. The sequenced sample consisted of blood. These receptors originate from a woman between 65 and 79 years old in good health.

Comments on this clonotype: At one end the junction does not follow the germline gene, possibly because of a read error. J is TRBJ1-6 and V is TRBV4-3; 7 nucleotides align to TRBD1. The CDR3 runs to 15 residues. Per germline, CDR1 LGHNA and CDR2 YSLEER. This CDR3 is CASSQNDRDNSPPHF. CDR3 in DNA: TGCGCCAGCAGCCAAAATGACAGGGATAATTCACCCCCCCACTTT.

Details on this clonotype: A much more abundant neighbour one base away suggests this may be a read error. V gene TRBV7-2 combines with J gene TRBJ1-1; D gene unclear. Trimming took off 5 bases at V and 0 bases at J, with 4 bases between the two ends. Germline CDR1 and CDR2: SGHTA and FQGNSA. This CDR3 comprises 12 residues. CDR3 loop: CASSPVNTEAFF. CDR3 bases: TGTGCCAGCAGCCCGGTGAACACTGAAGCTTTCTTT.

The genes are TRBV7-2 and TRBJ2-1; tentative D call: TRBD2 (7 bases). The CDR3 consists of 15 residues. Germline CDR1 reads SGHTA; CDR2 reads FQGNSA. Trimming cost V 3 bases and J 5 bases, with 14 bases left between them. CDR3 bases: TGTGCCAGCAGCTTGGAGGGGGGGGACAACAATGAGCAGTTCTTC. This translates into CASSLEGGDNNEQFF.

This clonotype was recorded a few times. The chain carries TRBV7-2 and TRBJ1-5; 7 nucleotides match TRBD1. The CDR3 covers 14 residues. Losses at the gene ends were 6 bases for V and 2 bases for J; bases not matched to a gene: 4. CDR1 SGHTA and CDR2 FQGNSA come from the germline V gene. CDR3 sequence (DNA): TGTGCCAGCAGACACACAGGGGGCAATCAGCCCCAGCATTTT. It is translated as CASRHTGGNQPQHF.

J is TRBJ2-2 and V is TRBV7-9; 11 bases map to TRBD1. Trimming cost V 5 bases and J 4 bases; bases outside gene matches: 6. Germline V CDR1 and CDR2: SEHNR, FQNEAQ (reference sequence). The CDR3 totals 16 residues. CDR3 sequence (DNA): TGTGCCAGCAGCCGGACAGGGGGCGGAGGCACCGGGGAGCTGTTTTTT. It is translated as CASSRTGGGGTGELFF.

This clonotype has only a few counts. CDR3 DNA: TGTGCCAGCAGCCGTAGCCCGGAGACCCAGTACTTC. It is translated as CASSRSPETQYF. The chain carries TRBV7-9 and TRBJ2-5; D is uncertain. CDR1 is SEHNR and CDR2 is FQNEAQ in the germline V gene (reference sequence). The CDR3 is 12 amino acids. Trimming removed 5 bases from V and 5 bases from J, with 9 bases in between.

This clonotype was counted only a few times. This sequence joins TRBV4-3 and TRBJ2-5; a possible D gene is TRBD2 (5 bases). This CDR3 spans 14 amino acids. Germline CDR1 and CDR2: LGHNA and YSLEER. V was clipped by 1 base and J by 4 bases, with 10 bases between them. This chain's CDR3 is CASSQASSGETQYF. DNA for the CDR3: TGCGCCAGCAGCCAAGCATCAAGCGGAGAGACCCAGTACTTC.

In this sample, this clonotype turned up a few times. The chain is built from TRBV7-2 and TRBJ2-2; TRBD2 aligns across 7 bases. V lost 2 bases and J lost 5; bases outside the gene matches: 5. Per germline, CDR1 SGHTA and CDR2 FQGNSA. The CDR3 is made up of 15 amino acids. The CDR3 DNA follows: TGTGCCAGCAGCTTACAGCGGGGCGGTACCGGGGAGCTGTTTTTT. Translating it yields CASSLQRGGTGELFF. Full variable domain (outside the CDR3, taken from reference TRBV7-2 and TRBJ2-2): GAGVSQSPSNKVTEKGKDVELRCDPISGHTALYWYRQSLGQGLEFLIYFQGNSAPDKSGLPSDRFSAERTGGSVSTLTIQRTQQEDSAVYLCASSLQRGGTGELFFGEGSRLTVL.

This chain connects TRBV5-1 to TRBJ1-1; 10 nucleotides agree with TRBD1. The CDR3 loop spans 18 amino acids. The V gene's germline CDR1 is SGHRS and CDR2 YFSETQ. Trimming at V came to 2 bases and at J to 4 bases, leaving 14 bases not matched to a gene. CDR3 DNA: TGCGCCAGCAGCTTAATGGGGACAGGGGCGGGTGCAGCCACTGAAGCTTTCTTT. As protein: CASSLMGTGAGAATEAFF.

This clonotype has more than one count but fewer than ten. The chain is built from TRBV6-2 or TRBV6-3 and TRBJ2-5; a weak D match, TRBD1 (6 bases). In germline, CDR1 is MNHEY, CDR2 SVGEGT. This CDR3 spans 12 amino acids. The germline V and J ends were trimmed by 6 bases and 4 bases, with 9 bases remaining between them. CDR3 region: CASRRTVETQYF. In DNA form, the CDR3 reads TGTGCCAGCAGACGGACAGTAGAGACCCAGTACTTC.

This clonotype was seen more than once but under ten times. The V and J genes are TRBV20-1 and TRBJ1-3, with D uncertain. Germline V gene sequence: CDR1 DFQATT, CDR2 SNEGSKA (reference sequence). V was clipped by 3 bases and J by 4 bases, with 7 bases between them. The CDR3 is 12 residues long. CDR3 sequence reads: CSASHPGNTIYF. The CDR3 region has the DNA TGCAGTGCTAGCCATCCGGGAAACACCATATATTTT.

This clonotype turned up a few times. Since the CDR3 does not end with the conserved phenylalanine or tryptophan, this likely comes from a read error. The chain is built from TRBV29-1 and TRBJ2-1, with TRBD1 identical over 7 bases. Trimming cost V 3 bases and J 7 bases; bases outside gene matches: 6. Germline V gene sequence: CDR1 SQVTM, CDR2 ANQGSEA. The CDR3 has 13 residues. Written as DNA, the CDR3 is TGCAGCGTTGAGGAGCCGACAGGGAATGAGCAGTTCCTC. Its translation is CSVEEPTGNEQFL.

The genes are TRBV5-1 and TRBJ2-1; D is uncertain. Trimming cost V 2 bases and J 10 bases, with 16 bases left between them. The CDR3 is made up of 14 amino acids. In germline, CDR1 is SGHRS, CDR2 YFSETQ. This CDR3 is CASSLRAGPEEQFF. The CDR3 DNA reads as TGCGCCAGCAGCTTAAGGGCAGGCCCCGAGGAGCAGTTCTTC. Supplemented by reference TRBV5-1 and TRBJ2-1, the full variable domain reads KAGVTQTPRYLIKTRGQQVTLSCSPISGHRSVSWYQQTPGQGLQFLFEYFSETQRNKGNFPGRFSGRQFSNSRSEMNVSTLELGDSALYLCASSLRAGPEEQFFGPGTRLTVL.

This sequence joins TRBV6-6 and TRBJ2-1, with 8 positions matching TRBD1. Trimming cost V 2 bases and J 11 bases; bases outside gene matches: 8. The CDR3 runs 14 residues. The germline gives CDR1 MNHNY, CDR2 SVGAGI (reference sequence). The DNA of the CDR3 is TGTGCCAGCAGTTACCCTGCAGGGGGCTCTAAGCAGTTCTTC. This encodes CASSYPAGGSKQFF.

This chain joins TRBV7-2 and TRBJ2-1, with 8 bases identical to TRBD2. The J call is in doubt because the DNA end fits TRBJ2-5 better. Per germline, CDR1 SGHTA and CDR2 FQGNSA. The CDR3 totals 15 residues. DNA of the CDR3: TGTGCCAGCAGCTCCAACGGGGGGGCCAGAGAGACCCAGTACTTC. Its protein is CASSSNGGARETQYF.

The genes are TRBV9 and TRBJ2-1; perhaps D is TRBD1 or TRBD2 (5 bases each). With the DNA end fitting TRBJ2-5 better, the J assignment may be wrong. The CDR3 spans 16 residues. The germline CDR1 and CDR2 sequences are SGDLS and YYNGEE. CDR3 coding DNA: TGTGCCAGCAGCTTAGCCGGGACCGGGATTCCAGAGACCCAGTACTTC. Translating gives CASSLAGTGIPETQYF.

V usage is TRBV29-1 and J usage is TRBJ2-1; 7 positions agree with TRBD2. This CDR3 is built from 11 residues. Trimming took 5 bases from V and 12 from J; bases not matched to a gene: 7. Germline assignment: CDR1 SQVTM and CDR2 ANQGSEA. The CDR3 DNA is TGCAGCGTTAGGGAGGGAGTAGGGCAGTTCTTC. Its protein is CSVREGVGQFF.

V gene TRBV12-3 or TRBV12-4 combines with J gene TRBJ1-1, with D possibly TRBD1 on 5 matching bases. Trimming removed 2 bases at V and 6 bases at J, with 19 bases between. The CDR3 loop spans 16 amino acids. In nucleotides, the CDR3 is TGTGCCAGCAGTTTAACGGGTACAGGTCCGGTAGCTGAAGCTTTCTTT. It specifies CASSLTGTGPVAEAFF.